This entry concerns a single T cell receptor beta chain. This clonotype has only a few counts. The antigen this receptor binds is unknown. Base qualities are not provided; no much larger clone lies one nucleotide away. The sample's treatment or condition label, decoded: in vitro stimulation with specific CMV peptide epitopes to enrich CMV-specific T cells. The sample belongs to a study of T cell repertoires in cytomegalovirus infection (dated by TCRdb to the late 2010s). For the study in its entirety: Recently identified HLA-C-restricted CMV epitopes, whose presentation resists viral immunomodulation, were targeted by peptide stimulations together with well-studied HLA-B-restricted epitopes. Donor HLA type was relevant to the analysis, because carriage of CMV infection together with the matching HLA type was indicated by public TCR beta signatures. Paper-wide results and their limitations: In the ex vivo response, HLA-C-restricted CMV-specific TCR beta clonotypes were dominant, and in two of eight donors the single most frequent clonotype came from this HLA-C-restricted group. Carriers of CMV infection plus the relevant HLA type were discriminated by the cumulative frequency of public TCR beta family members in the study cohort and in an independent roughly 340-donor cohort.

Instrument on record: Illumina HiSeq 1500. Using fastp trimming at Q25 and MiXCR clonotype assembly, TCRdb reanalyzed the public sequencing data and kept in-frame beta chains. Every distinct CDR3 protein forms one entry, paired with its most common genes and DNA. In this sample the table shows about 52,000 distinct CDR3 sequences, about 20% of which occur a single time. About four fifths of the sample is in the top ten clones. The CDR3, from cysteine to phenylalanine, totals 12 residues. Left in the record is the CDR3 DNA by itself, 36 bases read in frame from the first base. V was cut back by 3 bases and J by 5 bases, leaving a gap of 10 bases between them. Looking up the germline V gene yields CDR1 SQVTM and CDR2 ANQGSEA.

This receptor was taken from a human donor in good health (CMV status not recorded). Some clones in this sample may be carry-over from other donors' samples. Here the sequenced sample was CD8+ T cells from cultured PBMCs, taken from culture after CMV antigen stimulation. The chain was built from TRBV29-1 and TRBJ2-5, with the D call perhaps TRBD1 or TRBD2, as 5 bases match in each case. CDR3 region: CSVDQGGETQYF. Here is the DNA: TGCAGCGTTGACCAGGGCGGGGAGACCCAGTACTTC.